The rows below give T cell receptor beta chains drawn from one sample of a study of T cell responses to AZD1222 COVID-19 vaccine. Here immunoSEQ multiplex PCR was the method, and the copy in TCRdb shows in-frame clones only, minus some. The sample gives 75,000 to 90,000 clones, 85% to 95% of which show up once; 5.2% is in the top ten. The sample in question was peripheral blood, obtained on day 0 of AZD1222 vaccination. These receptors all stem from an adult in good health. The CDR3 runs from the conserved cysteine through the conserved F or W. The order of the fields is V gene, clone size, D gene, J gene, CDR3 protein, CDR3 DNA. A D gene is named only where the DNA matches it firmly. The size entry is marked missing in some rows and otherwise reads once, few, many or a size class.

TRBV7-2	-	-	TRBJ2-1	CASSLGLNNEQFF	TGTGCCAGCAGCTTAGGTCTGAACAATGAGCAGTTCTTC
TRBV20-1	-	-	TRBJ1-1	CSASDDTARAEAFF	TGCAGTGCTAGTGATGATACGGCGAGAGCTGAAGCTTTCTTT
TRBV2	-	-	TRBJ1-6	CASERGVNSPLHF	TGTGCCAGCGAACGGGGGGTTAATTCACCCCTCCACTTT
TRBV10-3	-	-	TRBJ2-5	CAISGTFQETQYF	TGTGCCATCAGTGGGACTTTCCAAGAGACCCAGTACTTC
TRBV15	-	-	TRBJ2-1	CATSTQAGEQFF	TGTGCCACCAGCACCCAAGCGGGTGAGCAGTTCTTC
TRBV28	once	TRBD2	TRBJ2-3	CATGLAATDTQYF	TGTGCCACGGGACTAGCGGCCACAGATACGCAGTATTTT
TRBV19	-	-	TRBJ2-1	CASSGDRDTYNEQFF	TGTGCCAGTAGTGGAGACCGGGACACCTACAATGAGCAGTTCTTC
TRBV2	-	-	TRBJ1-1	CASSFLRQGISEAFF	TGTGCCAGCAGTTTCCTTCGCCAGGGAATTTCTGAAGCTTTCTTT
TRBV6-5	-	-	TRBJ1-5	CASSTGYSQPQHF	TGTGCCAGCAGCACAGGGTATAGTCAGCCCCAGCATTTT
TRBV29-1	-	TRBD1	TRBJ1-1	CSVGQGQNTEAFF	TGCAGCGTTGGACAGGGACAGAACACTGAAGCTTTCTTT
TRBV6-5	-	-	TRBJ2-7	CASTEVYEQYF	TGTGCCAGCACAGAAGTCTACGAGCAGTACTTC
TRBV19	-	TRBD1	TRBJ2-5	CASSFRDREVRAGETQYF	TGTGCCAGTAGTTTCCGGGACAGGGAGGTGAGGGCCGGAGAGACCCAGTACTTC
TRBV12-3/TRBV12-4	-	-	TRBJ1-3	CASRHLGGDTIYF	TGTGCCAGCAGACACCTCGGAGGGGACACCATATATTTT
TRBV29-1	-	TRBD2	TRBJ2-3	CSVSLTSGLTDTQYF	TGCAGCGTCTCACTGACTAGCGGGCTCACAGATACGCAGTATTTT
TRBV11-2	-	TRBD2	TRBJ2-2	CASIPAGLHTGELFF	TGTGCCAGCATCCCAGCGGGACTTCACACCGGGGAGCTGTTTTTT
TRBV27	-	-	TRBJ1-2	CASSLSIGVDGYTF	TGTGCCAGCAGTTTATCGATAGGGGTTGATGGCTACACCTTC
TRBV29-1	-	-	TRBJ2-5	CSVLLQETQYF	TGCAGCGTGCTGCTTCAAGAGACCCAGTACTTC
TRBV7-2	once	TRBD1	TRBJ1-2	CASSLDPGGWGYTF	TGTGCCAGCAGCTTAGATCCAGGGGGCTGGGGCTACACCTTC
TRBV5-6	-	-	TRBJ1-6	CASSLREADSPLHF	TGTGCCAGCAGCTTACGCGAAGCGGATTCACCCCTCCACTTT
TRBV18	-	-	TRBJ2-3	CASSPTRGVSDTQYF	TGTGCCAGCTCACCAACCCGGGGAGTATCAGATACGCAGTATTTT
TRBV2	-	TRBD1	TRBJ2-7	CASTGTGLYYEQYF	TGTGCCAGCACTGGGACAGGATTATACTACGAGCAGTACTTC
TRBV7-2	-	-	TRBJ2-7	CASSLAASYEQYF	TGTGCCAGCAGCTTAGCGGCCTCCTACGAGCAGTACTTC
TRBV29-1	-	-	TRBJ1-1	CSVEDHGLEAFF	TGCAGCGTTGAAGATCACGGTCTTGAAGCTTTCTTT
TRBV28	-	-	TRBJ2-2	CASSVGGAGTGELFF	TGTGCCAGCAGTGTTGGGGGGGCGGGCACCGGGGAGCTGTTTTTT
TRBV15	-	-	TRBJ1-4	CATSRDLTGKKLFF	TGTGCCACCAGCAGAGATTTGACGGGTAAAAAACTGTTTTTT
TRBV19	-	TRBD2	TRBJ2-1	CASSPGRGGGDYNEQFF	TGTGCCAGTAGTCCGGGTAGGGGCGGGGGAGACTACAATGAGCAGTTCTTC
TRBV6-6	once	-	TRBJ1-1	CASRLDGNTEAFF	TGTGCCAGCAGGCTGGACGGGAACACTGAAGCTTTCTTT
TRBV11-1	-	-	TRBJ2-1	CASSLRPDGSYNEQFF	TGTGCCAGCAGCTTGCGACCCGACGGGTCCTACAATGAGCAGTTCTTC